This entry describes one TCR beta chain. This clone occurred a few times. Its cognate antigen has yet to be identified. Base qualities are missing; no much larger clone stands one base away. The entry originates in a study of tumor-infiltrating lymphocytes in localized non-small cell lung cancer (dated by TCRdb to the early 2020s). Concerning the study at large: The cohort included patients whose samples were collected after neoadjuvant chemotherapy, as well as both smokers and never-smokers and several histologies. For approximately 50 patients, immunoSEQ T-cell fraction was compared between paired tumor and uninvolved lung. TCR sequencing was one of several integrated assays, alongside flow cytometry, multiplex immunofluorescence, RNA-seq, exome sequencing and proteomics, applied to the same patients. Resected tumor tissue and uninvolved lung tissue described as non-adjacent to the tumor were contributed by each patient, with both tissues obtained from the same patient. In total, the ICON cohort consisted of approximately 140 surgical patients with localized non-small cell lung cancer who had their tumors resected. Study-wide findings and limitations: Because different assays used different pieces of the same tissue, intratumor heterogeneity could not be separated from technical variation. Higher T cell infiltration in tumors than in uninvolved lung tissue was supported by TCRbeta sequencing, consistent with immunofluorescence CD3 counts. Assay coverage differed among patients according to how much tissue was available, so only a subset of the cohort had TCR sequencing. No difference in TCR-derived T-cell fraction was observed between the flow cytometry-defined immunotypes IM1 (good prognosis) and IM2 (poor prognosis). Tumor T-cell fraction from TCR sequencing was not associated with recurrence-free survival (p = 0.61).

TCR sequencing with the immunoSEQ assay provided the T-cell fraction in tumor and uninvolved lung tissue. As for the authors' bioinformatics: For survival analysis, patients were divided into high (upper tertile) and low (lower two tertiles) T-cell fraction groups, which were compared by log-rank test. A signed-rank test was used to test differences in T-cell fraction between paired tumor and uninvolved lung samples. TCRdb stores this immuneACCESS table with in-frame sequences only. Part of the clones is absent; in the studies checked, under half of the shortfall reflects unresolved V genes, and no reason is known for the rest. From that table come the V and J calls and clone size; the DNA was used to work out D and trimming. The sample table records roughly 24,000 clones; 60% to 75% of these occur just once. Of the sample, roughly 5.4% is held by the ten largest clones. Patient enrollment in ICON started in April 2016, and the final patient was enrolled in the second half of 2018. In a subcohort of approximately 76 patients, fresh tumor and matched uninvolved tissue were collected for in-depth immune analyses, with TCR sequencing among those analyses. DNA isolated from bulk tissue, without cell sorting, was used for TCR sequencing.

The clonotype originates from a human donor with non-small cell lung cancer. Input material: lung tumor tissue.

The CDR3 here reads CSAIRNQAFF. The nucleotide sequence reads TGCAGTGCTATCAGAAACCAAGCTTTCTTT. The sequence is built from TRBV20-1 and TRBJ1-1; the D gene identity is not certain. V is shortened by 4 bases, J by 9 bases, and the region joining them spans 9 bases. The CDR3 holds 10 amino acids from the cysteine to the phenylalanine. CDR3 DNA is the only sequence kept; it has 30 bases, read in frame from the first base. CDR1 and CDR2, per the germline V gene (reference sequence), are DFQATT and SNEGSKA.